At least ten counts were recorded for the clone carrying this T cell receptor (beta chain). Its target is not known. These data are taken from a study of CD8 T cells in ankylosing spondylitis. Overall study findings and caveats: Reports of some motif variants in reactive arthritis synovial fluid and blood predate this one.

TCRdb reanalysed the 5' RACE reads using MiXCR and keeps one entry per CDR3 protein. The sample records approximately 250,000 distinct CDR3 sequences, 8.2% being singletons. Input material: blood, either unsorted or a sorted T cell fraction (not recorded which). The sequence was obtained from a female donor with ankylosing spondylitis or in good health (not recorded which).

The CDR3 nucleotides read TGCGCCAGCAGCTACAATAGCGGGAGGGCCGAGGAGACCCAGTACTTC. This encodes CASSYNSGRAEETQYF. The rearrangement uses TRBV5-1 and TRBJ2-5; 11 bases fit TRBD2. Germline loops: CDR1 SGHRS, CDR2 YFSETQ. V was pared by 3 bases and J by 5 bases, with 9 bases of the junction left unmatched. CDR3 length: 16 residues. The variable domain in full, with the rest retrieved from reference TRBV5-1 and TRBJ2-5, is KAGVTQTPRYLIKTRGQQVTLSCSPISGHRSVSWYQQTPGQGLQFLFEYFSETQRNKGNFPGRFSGRQFSNSRSEMNVSTLELGDSALYLCASSYNSGRAEETQYFGPGTRLLVL.